This T cell receptor (beta chain) was profiled in a study of cytomegalovirus exposure and HLA in healthy donors. On the study more broadly: Earlier sequencing of approximately 180 million T cells yielded around 120 million unique TCR beta sequences. The study, taken as a whole, reports: Most TCR sequences were seen very rarely across donors, but some public TCRs occurred in many.

Participants comprised healthy donors of bone marrow. CDR1 and CDR2 from the germline V gene are SNHLY and FYNNEI. There are 14 residues in the CDR3. Trimming removed 2 bases from V and 7 bases from J, with 14 bases in between. With respect to this clone: What it binds is unknown.

PCR primers comprised 60 Vbeta and 13 Jbeta primers. Authors' methods: The count from a later analysis was some 76 million unique TCR beta chains, some 12 million of them shared. Method: immunoSEQ multiplex PCR; TCRdb's copy keeps in-frame clones and lacks some. That table is the source of V, J and clone size, and D and trimming were worked out from the DNA. Here the sample spans 150,000 to 200,000 clones, 75% to 90% being singletons. This sequence was found in a woman aged 18-30 years in good health and CMV-seronegative. What was sequenced was PBMCs. The chain couples TRBV2 to TRBJ1-2; the D is unclear. The CDR3 spells CASSESMGLGGYTF. CDR3 DNA: TGTGCCAGCAGTGAAAGTATGGGCCTTGGTGGCTACACCTTC.